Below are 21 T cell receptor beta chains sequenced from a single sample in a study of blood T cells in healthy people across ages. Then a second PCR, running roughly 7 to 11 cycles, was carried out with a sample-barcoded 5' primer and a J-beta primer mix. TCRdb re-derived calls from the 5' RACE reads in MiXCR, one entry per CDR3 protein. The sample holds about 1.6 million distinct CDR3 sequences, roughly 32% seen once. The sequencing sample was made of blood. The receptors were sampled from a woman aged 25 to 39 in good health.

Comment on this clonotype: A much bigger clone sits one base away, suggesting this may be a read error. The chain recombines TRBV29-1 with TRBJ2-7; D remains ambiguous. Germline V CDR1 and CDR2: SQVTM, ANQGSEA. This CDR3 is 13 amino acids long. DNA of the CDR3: TGCAGCGTTGAAGATCCGGGTTCCTACGGGCAGTACTTC. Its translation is CSVEDPGSYGQYF.

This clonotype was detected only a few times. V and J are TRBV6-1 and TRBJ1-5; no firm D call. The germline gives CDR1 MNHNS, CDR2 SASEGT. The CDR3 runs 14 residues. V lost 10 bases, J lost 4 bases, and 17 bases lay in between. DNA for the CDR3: TGTGCCACGACGAATGGGAGGGTAAATCAGCCCCAGCATTTT. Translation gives CATTNGRVNQPQHF.

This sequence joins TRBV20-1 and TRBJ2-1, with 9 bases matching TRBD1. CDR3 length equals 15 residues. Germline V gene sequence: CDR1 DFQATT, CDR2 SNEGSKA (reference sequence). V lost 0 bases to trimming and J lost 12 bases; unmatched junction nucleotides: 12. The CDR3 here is CSARDGRQGDHGQFF. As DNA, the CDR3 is TGCAGTGCTAGAGATGGGAGACAGGGGGACCATGGGCAGTTCTTC.

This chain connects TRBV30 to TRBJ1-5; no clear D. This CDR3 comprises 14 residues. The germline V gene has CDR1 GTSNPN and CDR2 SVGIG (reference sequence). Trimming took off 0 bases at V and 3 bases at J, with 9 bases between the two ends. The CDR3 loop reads CAWSVGSHNQPQHF. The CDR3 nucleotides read TGTGCCTGGAGTGTAGGGAGCCACAATCAGCCCCAGCATTTT.

CDR3 sequence: CASSRGREKLFF. As DNA, the CDR3 is TGTGCCAGCAGCCGTGGACGGGAAAAACTGTTTTTT. J is TRBJ1-4 and V is TRBV3-1; D remains ambiguous. The CDR3 has 12 amino acids. V was cut by 4 bases and J by 8 bases, with 8 bases left in between. Germline CDR1 and CDR2: LGHDT and YNNKEL (reference sequence).

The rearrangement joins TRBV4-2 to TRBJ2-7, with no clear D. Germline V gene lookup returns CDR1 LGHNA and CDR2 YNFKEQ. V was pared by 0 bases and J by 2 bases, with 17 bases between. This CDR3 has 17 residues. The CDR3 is CASSQDAYGILPYEQYF. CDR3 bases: TGTGCCAGCAGCCAAGATGCATACGGAATCCTCCCCTACGAGCAGTACTTC.

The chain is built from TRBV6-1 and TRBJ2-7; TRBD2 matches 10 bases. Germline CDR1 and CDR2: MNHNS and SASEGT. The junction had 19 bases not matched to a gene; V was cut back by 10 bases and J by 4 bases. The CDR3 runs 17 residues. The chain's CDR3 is CATLGKAGGPRSYEQYF. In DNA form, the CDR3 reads TGTGCCACCTTGGGAAAAGCGGGAGGGCCAAGGTCTTACGAGCAGTACTTC.

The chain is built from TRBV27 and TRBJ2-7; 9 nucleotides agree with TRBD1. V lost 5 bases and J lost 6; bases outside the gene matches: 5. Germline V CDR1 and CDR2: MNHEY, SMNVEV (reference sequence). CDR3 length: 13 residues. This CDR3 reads CASSVTGGGEQYF. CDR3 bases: TGTGCCAGCAGTGTAACAGGGGGCGGCGAGCAGTACTTC.

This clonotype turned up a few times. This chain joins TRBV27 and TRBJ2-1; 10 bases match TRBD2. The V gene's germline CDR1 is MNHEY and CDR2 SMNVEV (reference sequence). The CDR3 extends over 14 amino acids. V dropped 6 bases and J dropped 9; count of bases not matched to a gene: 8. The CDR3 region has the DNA TGTGCCAGCAGCTTAGCGGGGGGCTTACGTGAGCAGTTCTTC. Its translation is CASSLAGGLREQFF.

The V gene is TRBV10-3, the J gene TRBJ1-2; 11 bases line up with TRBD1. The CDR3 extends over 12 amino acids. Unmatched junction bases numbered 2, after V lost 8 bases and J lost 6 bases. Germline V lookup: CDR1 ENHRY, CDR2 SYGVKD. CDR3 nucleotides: TGTGCCATCGGACAGGGGGCGAATGGCTACACCTTC. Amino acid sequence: CAIGQGANGYTF.

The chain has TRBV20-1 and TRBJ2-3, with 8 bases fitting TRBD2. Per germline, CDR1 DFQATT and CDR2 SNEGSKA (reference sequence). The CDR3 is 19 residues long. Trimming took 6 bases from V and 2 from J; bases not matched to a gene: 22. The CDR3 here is CSAGKQLADYLHHTDTQYF. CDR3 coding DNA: TGCAGTGCCGGGAAGCAACTAGCGGACTACCTTCACCACACAGATACGCAGTATTTT.

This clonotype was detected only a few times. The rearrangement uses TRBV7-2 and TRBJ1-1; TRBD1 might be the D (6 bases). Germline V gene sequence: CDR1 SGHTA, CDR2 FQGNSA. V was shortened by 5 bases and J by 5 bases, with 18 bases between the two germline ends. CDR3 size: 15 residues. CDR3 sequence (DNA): TGTGCCAGCAGCCTATCGGGCTTTCAGGGGACTGAAGCTTTCTTT. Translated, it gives CASSLSGFQGTEAFF.

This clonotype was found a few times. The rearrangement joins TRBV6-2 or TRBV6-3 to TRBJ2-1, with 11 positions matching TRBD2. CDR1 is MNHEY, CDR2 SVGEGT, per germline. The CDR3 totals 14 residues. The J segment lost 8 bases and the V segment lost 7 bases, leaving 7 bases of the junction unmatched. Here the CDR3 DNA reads TGTGCCAGCAACCCTAGCGGGGGGAAACATGAGCAGTTCTTC. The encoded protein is CASNPSGGKHEQFF.

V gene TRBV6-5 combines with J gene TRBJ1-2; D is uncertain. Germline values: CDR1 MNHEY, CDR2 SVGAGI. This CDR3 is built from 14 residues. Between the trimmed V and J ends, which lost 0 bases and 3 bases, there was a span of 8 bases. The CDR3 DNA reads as TGTGCCAGCAGTTACTCGGGCGGCCACTATGGCTACACCTTC. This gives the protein CASSYSGGHYGYTF.

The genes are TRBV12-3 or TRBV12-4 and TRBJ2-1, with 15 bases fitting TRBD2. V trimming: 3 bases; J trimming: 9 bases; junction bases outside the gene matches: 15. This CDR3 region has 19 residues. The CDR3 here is CASSFLGLAGGPQVGEQFF. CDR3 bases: TGTGCCAGCAGTTTCCTTGGACTAGCGGGAGGGCCCCAGGTGGGTGAGCAGTTCTTC.

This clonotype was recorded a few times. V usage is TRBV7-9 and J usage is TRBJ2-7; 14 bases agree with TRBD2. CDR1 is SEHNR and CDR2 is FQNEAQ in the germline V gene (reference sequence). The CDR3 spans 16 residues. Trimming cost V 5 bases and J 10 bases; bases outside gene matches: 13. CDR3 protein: CASSLGTSGRFGKQYF. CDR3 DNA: TGTGCCAGCAGCCTCGGGACTAGCGGGAGATTTGGGAAACAGTACTTC.

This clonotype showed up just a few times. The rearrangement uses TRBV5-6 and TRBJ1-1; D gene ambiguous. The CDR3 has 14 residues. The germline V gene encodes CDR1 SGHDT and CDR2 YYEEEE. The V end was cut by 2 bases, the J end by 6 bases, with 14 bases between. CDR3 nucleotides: TGTGCCAGCAGCTTAGGAGGGCCTTTCGCTGAAGCTTTCTTT. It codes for CASSLGGPFAEAFF.

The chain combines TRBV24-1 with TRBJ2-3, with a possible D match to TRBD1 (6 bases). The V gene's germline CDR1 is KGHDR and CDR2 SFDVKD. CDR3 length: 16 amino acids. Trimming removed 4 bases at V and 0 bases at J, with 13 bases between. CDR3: CATSDSDRTSTDTQYF. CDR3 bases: TGTGCCACCAGTGACTCCGACAGGACTAGCACAGATACGCAGTATTTT.

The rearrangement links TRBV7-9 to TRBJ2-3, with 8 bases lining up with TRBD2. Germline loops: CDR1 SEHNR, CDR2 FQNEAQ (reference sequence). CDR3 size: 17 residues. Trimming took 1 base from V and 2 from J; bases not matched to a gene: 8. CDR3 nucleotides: TGTGCCAGCAGCTTAGATATCACTAGCGGCGTCACAGATACGCAGTATTTT. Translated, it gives CASSLDITSGVTDTQYF.

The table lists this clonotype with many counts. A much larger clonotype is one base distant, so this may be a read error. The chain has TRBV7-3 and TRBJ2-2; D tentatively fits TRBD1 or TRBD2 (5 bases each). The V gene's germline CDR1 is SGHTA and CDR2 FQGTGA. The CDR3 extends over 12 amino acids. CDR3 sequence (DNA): TGTGCCAGCAGCTCGGACACCGGGGAGCGGTTTTTT. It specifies CASSSDTGERFF.

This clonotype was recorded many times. CDR3 coding DNA: TGTGCCATCGGATACTCGCGAGAAGCATCCAATGAGCAGTTCTTC. The encoded protein is CAIGYSREASNEQFF. The rearrangement joins TRBV10-3 to TRBJ2-1; D gene unclear. This CDR3 is built from 15 residues. V dropped 8 bases and J dropped 6 bases, with 20 bases sitting between them. Germline V gives CDR1 ENHRY, CDR2 SYGVKD.